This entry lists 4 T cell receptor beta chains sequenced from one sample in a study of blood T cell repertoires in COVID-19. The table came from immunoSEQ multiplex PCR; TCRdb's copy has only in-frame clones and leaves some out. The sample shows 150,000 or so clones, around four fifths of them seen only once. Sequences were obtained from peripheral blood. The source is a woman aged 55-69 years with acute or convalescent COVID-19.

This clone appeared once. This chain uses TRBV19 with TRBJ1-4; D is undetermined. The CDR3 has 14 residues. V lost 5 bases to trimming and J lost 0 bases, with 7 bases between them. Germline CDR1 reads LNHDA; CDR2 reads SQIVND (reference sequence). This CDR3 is CASSREATNEKLFF. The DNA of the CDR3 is TGTGCCAGTAGTCGGGAAGCAACTAATGAAAAACTGTTTTTT.

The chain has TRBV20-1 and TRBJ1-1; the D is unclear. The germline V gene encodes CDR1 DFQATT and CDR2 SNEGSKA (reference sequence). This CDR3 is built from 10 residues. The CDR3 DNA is TGCAGGCCAGGAGGCCGTGAAGCTTTCTTT. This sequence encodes CRPGGREAFF.

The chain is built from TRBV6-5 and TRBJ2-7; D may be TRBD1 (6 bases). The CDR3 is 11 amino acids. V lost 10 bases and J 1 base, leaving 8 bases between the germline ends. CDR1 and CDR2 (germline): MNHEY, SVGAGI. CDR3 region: CATGTSYEQYF. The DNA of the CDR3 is TGTGCCACCGGGACATCCTACGAGCAGTACTTC.

This CDR3 reads CATKGGQAYEQYF. In nucleotides, the CDR3 is TGTGCCACCAAGGGTGGACAGGCCTACGAGCAGTACTTC. The chain is built from TRBV19 and TRBJ2-7, with 7 bases lining up with TRBD1. The ends lost 10 bases at V and 2 bases at J; junction bases unmatched: 8. The germline V gene has CDR1 LNHDA and CDR2 SQIVND (reference sequence). The CDR3 runs 13 residues.